This is a list of T cell receptor beta chains from one sample in a study of blood T cell repertoires in COVID-19. Using immunoSEQ multiplex PCR, the repertoire was profiled, and TCRdb retains in-frame clones only, with some absent. The sample has 250,000 to 300,000 clones; approximately 85% are singletons. The specimen was PBMCs or T cells enriched from blood (not recorded which). These receptors all stem from a woman between 45 and 65 years old who had recovered from COVID-19. The CDR3 runs from the conserved cysteine through the conserved F or W. D genes are given only for firm matches. Clone size is not always given. Where it is, it says once, few, many or a class for expanded clones.

clone_size d_call j_call v_call cdr3_nt cdr3_aa
few NA TRBJ2-1 TRBV10-1 TGCGCCAGCAGTGAAATTCTAGGGGCCCTCTACAATGAGCAGTTCTTC CASSEILGALYNEQFF
NA NA TRBJ2-7 TRBV21-1 TGTGCCAGCAGCAAATGGAGGGGAACCCACGAGCAGTACTTC CASSKWRGTHEQYF
NA TRBD2 TRBJ2-1 TRBV19 TGTGCCAGTAGTATTTGGAGACTAGCGGACTACAATGAGCAGTTCTTC CASSIWRLADYNEQFF
NA NA TRBJ1-1 TRBV9 TGTGCCAGCAGCGTAGTCCCCATGAACACTGAAGCTTTCTTT CASSVVPMNTEAFF
NA NA TRBJ1-3 TRBV7-8 TGTGCCAGCAGCTTACAGGGGCAAACTGGAAACACCATATATTTT CASSLQGQTGNTIYF
NA NA TRBJ2-7 TRBV6-5 TGTGCCAGCAGTTACTCGGTCGAGTCCTACGAGCAGTACTTC CASSYSVESYEQYF
few TRBD2 TRBJ2-3 TRBV5-6 TGTGCCAGCAGCCGAGGACTAGCGCCACGCACAGATACGCAGTATTTT CASSRGLAPRTDTQYF
few TRBD1 TRBJ1-5 TRBV5-1 TGCGCCAGCAGCTTGACGGGACAGGGGAATCAGCCCCAGCATTTT CASSLTGQGNQPQHF
NA NA TRBJ2-7 TRBV12-3/TRBV12-4 TGTGCCAGCAGGGAGAGATCCTACGAGCAGTACTTC CASRERSYEQYF
NA TRBD1 TRBJ1-1 TRBV2 TGTGCCAGCAGAGAAGGACAGGGGGCGCAGAAGAACGCTTTCTTT CASREGQGAQKNAFF
NA NA TRBJ2-1 TRBV7-8 TGTGCCAGCAGCCGCCGGGGTCGGGGTGAGCAGTTCTTC CASSRRGRGEQFF
NA TRBD1 TRBJ1-2 TRBV12-3/TRBV12-4 TGTGCCAGCAGTTGGGGGACAGGGTTTGGCTACACCTTC CASSWGTGFGYTF
NA NA TRBJ1-5 TRBV28 TGTGCCAGCAGTTATACAGGGAATCAGCCCCAGCATTTT CASSYTGNQPQHF
once TRBD1 TRBJ1-1 TRBV6-6 TGTGCCAGCAAGGGGAGGGGACAGGGTCCGAACACTGAAGCTTTCTTT CASKGRGQGPNTEAFF
once NA TRBJ1-3 TRBV19 TGTGCCAGTAGCGCGACGGGTTCTGGAAACACCATATATTTT CASSATGSGNTIYF
NA TRBD2 TRBJ2-2 TRBV5-1 TGCGCCAGCAGCCGGGGGAGCGGGAGTTATGCCGGGGAGCTGTTTTTT CASSRGSGSYAGELFF
NA TRBD1 TRBJ1-2 TRBV20-1 TGCAGTGCTAGTGTCGACAGGGCGAGGGGCTACACCTTC CSASVDRARGYTF
once TRBD1 TRBJ1-4 TRBV18 TGTGCCAGCTCACCAAATGCCGGGACAGGGGGGCGGAATGAAAAACTGTTTTTT CASSPNAGTGGRNEKLFF
few NA TRBJ2-1 TRBV10-3 TGTGCCATCAGTGCCCGACTAGACGCTGAGCAGTTCTTC CAISARLDAEQFF
NA NA TRBJ1-3 TRBV19 TGTGCCAGTAGTCCGGACCGGGAGCCGGCTTATTTT CASSPDREPAYF
NA NA TRBJ1-4 TRBV28 TGTGCCAGCAGTTTTCGGCGGGGGGGCGCGACTAATGAAAAACTGTTTTTT CASSFRRGGATNEKLFF
NA TRBD2 TRBJ2-7 TRBV9 TGTGCCAGCAGCCCAATAGCGGGAGGGAGCTACGAGCAGTACTTC CASSPIAGGSYEQYF
NA TRBD1 TRBJ1-5 TRBV15 TGTGCCACCAGCAGAAACAGGGGGAATAGCAATCAGCCCCAGCATTTT CATSRNRGNSNQPQHF
NA NA TRBJ2-2 TRBV12-3/TRBV12-4 TGTGCCAGCAGACCACCCAGGGGCGGGGAGCTGTTTTTT CASRPPRGGELFF